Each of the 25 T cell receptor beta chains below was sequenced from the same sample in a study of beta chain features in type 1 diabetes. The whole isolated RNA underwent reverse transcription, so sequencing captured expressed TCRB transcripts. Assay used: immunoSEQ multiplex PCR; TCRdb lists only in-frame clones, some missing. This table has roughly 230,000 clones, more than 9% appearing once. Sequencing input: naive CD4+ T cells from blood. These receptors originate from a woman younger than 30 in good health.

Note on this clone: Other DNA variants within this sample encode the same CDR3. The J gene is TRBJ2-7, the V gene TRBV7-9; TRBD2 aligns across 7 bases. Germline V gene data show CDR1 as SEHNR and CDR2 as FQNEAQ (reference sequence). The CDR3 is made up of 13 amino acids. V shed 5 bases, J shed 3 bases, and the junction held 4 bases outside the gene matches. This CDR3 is CASSPGGGYEQYF. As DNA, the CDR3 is TGTGCCAGCAGCCCCGGCGGGGGCTACGAGCAGTACTTC.

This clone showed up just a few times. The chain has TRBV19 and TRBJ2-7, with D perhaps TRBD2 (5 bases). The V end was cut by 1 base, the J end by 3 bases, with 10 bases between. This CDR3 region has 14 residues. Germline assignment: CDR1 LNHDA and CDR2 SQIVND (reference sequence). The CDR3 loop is CASSIGGMSYEQYF. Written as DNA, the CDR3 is TGTGCCAGTAGTATAGGAGGGATGAGCTACGAGCAGTACTTC.

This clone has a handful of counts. The CDR3 here is CASKGHLGMETQYF. In DNA, the CDR3 is TGTGCCAGCAAGGGACACCTCGGGATGGAGACCCAGTACTTC. The genes are TRBV2 and TRBJ2-5, with a weak D call TRBD1 (6 bases). CDR1 is SNHLY and CDR2 is FYNNEI in the germline V gene. V shed 7 bases and J shed 5 bases, with 17 bases lying between them. The CDR3 runs to 14 residues. Looking up the rest from reference TRBV2 and TRBJ2-5 gives the full variable domain: EPEVTQTPSHQVTQMGQEVILRCVPISNHLYFYWYRQILGQKVEFLVSFYNNEISEKSEIFDDQFSVERPDGSNFTLKIRSTKLEDSAMYFCASKGHLGMETQYFGPGTRLLVL.

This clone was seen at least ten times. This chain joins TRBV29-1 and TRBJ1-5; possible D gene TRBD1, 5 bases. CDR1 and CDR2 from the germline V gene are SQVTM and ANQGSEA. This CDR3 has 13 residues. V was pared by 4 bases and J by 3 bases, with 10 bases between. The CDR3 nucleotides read TGCAGCGTTGGACGGGGGACCAATCAGCCCCAGCATTTT. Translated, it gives CSVGRGTNQPQHF.

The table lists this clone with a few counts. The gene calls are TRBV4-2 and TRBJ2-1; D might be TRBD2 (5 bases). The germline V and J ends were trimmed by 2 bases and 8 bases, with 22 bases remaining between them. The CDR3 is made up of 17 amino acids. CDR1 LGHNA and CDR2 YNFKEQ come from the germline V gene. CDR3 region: CASSQRFAAGLGDEQFF. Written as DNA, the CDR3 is TGTGCCAGCAGCCAACGGTTTGCGGCGGGCCTAGGCGATGAGCAGTTCTTC.

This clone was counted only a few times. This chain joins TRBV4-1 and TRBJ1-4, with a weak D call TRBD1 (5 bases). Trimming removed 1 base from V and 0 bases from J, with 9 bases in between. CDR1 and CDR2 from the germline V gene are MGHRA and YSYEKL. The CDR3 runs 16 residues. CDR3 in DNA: TGCGCCAGCAGCCAAGGGGGCATAGCAACTAATGAAAAACTGTTTTTT. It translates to CASSQGGIATNEKLFF.

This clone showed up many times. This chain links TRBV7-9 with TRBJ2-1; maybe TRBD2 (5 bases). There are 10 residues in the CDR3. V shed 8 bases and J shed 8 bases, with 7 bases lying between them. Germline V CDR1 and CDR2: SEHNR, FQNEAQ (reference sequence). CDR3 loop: CASWGDEQFF. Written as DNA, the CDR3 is TGTGCCAGCTGGGGAGATGAGCAGTTCTTC.

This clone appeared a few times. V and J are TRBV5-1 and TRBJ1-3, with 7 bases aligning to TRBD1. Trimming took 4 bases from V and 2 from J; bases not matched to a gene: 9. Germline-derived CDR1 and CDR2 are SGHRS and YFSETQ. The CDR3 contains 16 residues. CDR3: CASSPTGNPTGNTIYF. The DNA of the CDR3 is TGCGCCAGCAGCCCGACAGGGAACCCCACTGGAAACACCATATATTTT.

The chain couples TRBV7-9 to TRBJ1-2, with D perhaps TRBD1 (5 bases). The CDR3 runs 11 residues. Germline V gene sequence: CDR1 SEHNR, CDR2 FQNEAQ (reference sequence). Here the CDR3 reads CASRGEYGYTF. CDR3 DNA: TGTGCGTCCCGGGGGGAGTATGGCTACACCTTC.

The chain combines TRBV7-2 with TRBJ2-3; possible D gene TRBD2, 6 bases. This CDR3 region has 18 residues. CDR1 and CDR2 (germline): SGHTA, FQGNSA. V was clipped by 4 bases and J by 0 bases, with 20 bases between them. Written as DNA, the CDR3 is TGTGCCAGCAGCTCCATGAGGAGTAGCGGCGCTAGCACAGATACGCAGTATTTT. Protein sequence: CASSSMRSSGASTDTQYF.

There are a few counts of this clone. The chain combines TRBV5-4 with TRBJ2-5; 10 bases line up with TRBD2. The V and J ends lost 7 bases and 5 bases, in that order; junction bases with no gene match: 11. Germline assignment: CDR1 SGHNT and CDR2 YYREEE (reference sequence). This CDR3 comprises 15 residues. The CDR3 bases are TGTGCCAGCGGATCCAGCGGGGGGGGTGGTGAGACCCAGTACTTC. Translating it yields CASGSSGGGGETQYF.

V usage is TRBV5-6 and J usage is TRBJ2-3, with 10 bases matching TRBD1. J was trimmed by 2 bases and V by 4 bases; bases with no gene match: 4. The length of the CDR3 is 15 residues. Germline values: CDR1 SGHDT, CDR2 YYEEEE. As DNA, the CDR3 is TGTGCCAGCAGCCAGGACAGGGGGTCCACAGATACGCAGTATTTT. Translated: CASSQDRGSTDTQYF.

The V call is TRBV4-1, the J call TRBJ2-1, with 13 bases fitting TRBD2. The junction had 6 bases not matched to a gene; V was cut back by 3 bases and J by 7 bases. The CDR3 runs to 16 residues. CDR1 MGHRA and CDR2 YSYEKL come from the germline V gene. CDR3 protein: CASSQTLAGGPNEQFF. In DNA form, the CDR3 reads TGCGCCAGCAGCCAGACACTAGCGGGAGGGCCGAATGAGCAGTTCTTC.

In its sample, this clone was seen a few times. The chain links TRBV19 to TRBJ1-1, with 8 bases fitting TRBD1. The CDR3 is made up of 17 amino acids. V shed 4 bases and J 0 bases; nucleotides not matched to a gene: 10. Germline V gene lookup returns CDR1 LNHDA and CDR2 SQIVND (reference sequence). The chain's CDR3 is CASSTPPGTGVNTEAFF. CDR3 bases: TGTGCCAGTAGTACACCCCCTGGGACAGGCGTGAACACTGAAGCTTTCTTT.

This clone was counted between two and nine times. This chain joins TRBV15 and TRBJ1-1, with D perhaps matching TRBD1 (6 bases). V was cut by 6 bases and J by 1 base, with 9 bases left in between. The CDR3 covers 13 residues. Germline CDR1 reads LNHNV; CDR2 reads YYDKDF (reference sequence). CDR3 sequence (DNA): TGTGCCACCAGAACCAGGGGGAACACTGAAGCTTTCTTT. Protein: CATRTRGNTEAFF.

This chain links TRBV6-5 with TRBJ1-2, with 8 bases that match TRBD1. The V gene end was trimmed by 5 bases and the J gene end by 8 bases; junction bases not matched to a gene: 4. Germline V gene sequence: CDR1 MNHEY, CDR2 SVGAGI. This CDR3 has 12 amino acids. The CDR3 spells CASSQGARGYTF. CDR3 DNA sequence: TGTGCCAGCAGTCAGGGGGCGCGGGGCTACACCTTC.

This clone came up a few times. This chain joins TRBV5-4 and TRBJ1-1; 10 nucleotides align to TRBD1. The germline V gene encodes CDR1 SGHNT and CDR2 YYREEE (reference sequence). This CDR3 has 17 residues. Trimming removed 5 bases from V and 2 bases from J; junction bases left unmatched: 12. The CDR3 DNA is TGTGCCAGCAGTTCCGTGGGGGGGACAGGGGTAAACACTGAAGCTTTCTTT. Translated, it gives CASSSVGGTGVNTEAFF.

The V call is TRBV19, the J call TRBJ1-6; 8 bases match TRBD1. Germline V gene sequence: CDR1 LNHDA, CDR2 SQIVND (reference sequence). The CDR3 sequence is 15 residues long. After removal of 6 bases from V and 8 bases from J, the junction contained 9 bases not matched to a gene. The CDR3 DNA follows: TGTGCCAGTAGAGAGCGGGCAGGGGGCCATTCACCCCTCCACTTT. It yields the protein CASRERAGGHSPLHF.

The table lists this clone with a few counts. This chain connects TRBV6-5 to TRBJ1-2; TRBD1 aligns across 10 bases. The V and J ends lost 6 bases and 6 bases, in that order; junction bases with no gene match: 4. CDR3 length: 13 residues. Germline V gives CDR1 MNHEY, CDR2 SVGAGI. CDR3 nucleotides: TGTGCCAGCAGACCGGACAGGGGGGATGGCTACACCTTC. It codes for CASRPDRGDGYTF.

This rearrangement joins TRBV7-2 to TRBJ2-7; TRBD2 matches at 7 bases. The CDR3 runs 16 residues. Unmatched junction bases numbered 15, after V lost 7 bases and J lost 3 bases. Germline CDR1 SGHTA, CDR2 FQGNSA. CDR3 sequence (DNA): TGTGCCAGCACCAAGCTGGGGGAGGGAACCGACTACGAGCAGTACTTC. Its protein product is CASTKLGEGTDYEQYF.

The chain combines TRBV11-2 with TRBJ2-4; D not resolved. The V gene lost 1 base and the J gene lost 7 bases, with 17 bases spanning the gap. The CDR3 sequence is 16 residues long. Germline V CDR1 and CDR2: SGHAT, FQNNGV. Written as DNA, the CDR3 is TGTGCCAGCAGCTTAGGATCTACACCCCTGAGGAACATTCAGTACTTC. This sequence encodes CASSLGSTPLRNIQYF.

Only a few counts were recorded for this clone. CDR3 DNA sequence: TGTGCCAGTAGTAAGGGACAGGGGGCCACCCGGACCCAGTACTTC. Its translation is CASSKGQGATRTQYF. This chain links TRBV19 with TRBJ2-5, with 12 positions matching TRBD1. V trimming: 4 bases; J trimming: 7 bases; junction bases outside the gene matches: 7. This CDR3 comprises 15 residues. The germline V gene encodes CDR1 LNHDA and CDR2 SQIVND (reference sequence).

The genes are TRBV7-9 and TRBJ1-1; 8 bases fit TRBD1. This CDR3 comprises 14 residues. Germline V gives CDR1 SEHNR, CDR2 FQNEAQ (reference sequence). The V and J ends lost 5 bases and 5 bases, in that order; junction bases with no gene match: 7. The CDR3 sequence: CASSPNRGGTEAFF. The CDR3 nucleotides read TGTGCCAGCAGCCCCAACAGGGGGGGGACTGAAGCTTTCTTT.

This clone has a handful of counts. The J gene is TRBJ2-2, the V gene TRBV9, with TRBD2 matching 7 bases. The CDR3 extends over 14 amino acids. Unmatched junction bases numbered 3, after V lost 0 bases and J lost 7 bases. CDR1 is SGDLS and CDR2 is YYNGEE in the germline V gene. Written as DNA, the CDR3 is TGTGCCAGCAGCGTAGTTGGCGGGGGCGGGGAGCTGTTTTTT. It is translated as CASSVVGGGGELFF.

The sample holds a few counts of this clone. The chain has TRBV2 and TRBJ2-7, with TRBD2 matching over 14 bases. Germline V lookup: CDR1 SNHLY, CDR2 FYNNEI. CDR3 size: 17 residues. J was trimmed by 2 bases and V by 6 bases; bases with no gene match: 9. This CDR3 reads CASRRLAGGTRAYEQYF. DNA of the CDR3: TGTGCCAGCAGGAGACTAGCGGGGGGGACCCGGGCCTACGAGCAGTACTTC.